This passage covers 18 T cell receptor beta chains from one sample sequenced in a study of cytomegalovirus exposure and HLA in healthy donors. The PCR ran on 60 Vbeta and 13 Jbeta primers. Assay used: immunoSEQ multiplex PCR; TCRdb lists only in-frame clones, some missing. Here the sample spans roughly 180,000 clones, approximately 80% being singletons. The sequencing sample was made of PBMCs. The source of these receptors is a boy aged 2 to 10 in good health and CMV-seronegative.

This clone was found once. V gene TRBV18 combines with J gene TRBJ1-1, with D unresolved. The V and J ends lost 1 base and 1 base respectively, with 19 bases between them. In germline, CDR1 is KGHSH, CDR2 LQKENI. This CDR3 has 18 amino acids. DNA for the CDR3: TGTGCCAGCTCACCACGATTGAGGAGAGACGTTGGGAACACTGAAGCTTTCTTT. Encoded protein: CASSPRLRRDVGNTEAFF. The full variable domain, rest sourced from reference TRBV18 and TRBJ1-1, is NAGVMQNPRHLVRRRGQEARLRCSPMKGHSHVYWYRQLPEEGLKFMVYLQKENIIDESGMPKERFSAEFPKEGPSILRIQQVVRGDSAAYFCASSPRLRRDVGNTEAFFGQGTRLTVV.

The chain carries TRBV27 and TRBJ2-1; D call uncertain. Germline lookup yields CDR1 MNHEY and CDR2 SMNVEV (reference sequence). The CDR3 is made up of 13 amino acids. The ends were cut back, 3 bases at V and 6 bases at J, with 9 bases in the middle. This chain's CDR3 is CASSLARGNEQFF. The CDR3 nucleotides read TGTGCCAGCAGTTTGGCCAGAGGCAATGAGCAGTTCTTC.

The rearrangement uses TRBV2 and TRBJ2-5, with D tentatively TRBD2 (5 bases). The V end was cut by 7 bases, the J end by 1 base, with 16 bases between. CDR1 and CDR2 (germline): SNHLY, FYNNEI. The CDR3 is made up of 15 amino acids. As DNA, the CDR3 is TGTGCCAGCATTGAGGACTTCACTCTCCAAGAGACCCAGTACTTC. It yields the protein CASIEDFTLQETQYF.

The J gene is TRBJ1-1, the V gene TRBV7-8; 8 bases fit TRBD1. V shed 1 base and J 5 bases; nucleotides not matched to a gene: 6. This CDR3 contains 15 residues. Germline-derived CDR1 and CDR2 are SGHVS and FQNEAQ. Written as DNA, the CDR3 is TGTGCCAGCAGCTTAGACCGGACAGGGAGAACTGAAGCTTTCTTT. Amino acids: CASSLDRTGRTEAFF.

The chain links TRBV15 to TRBJ2-1; possibly TRBD1 for D (6 bases). V was cut by 4 bases and J by 5 bases, with 15 bases left in between. The CDR3 is made up of 15 amino acids. Germline V lookup: CDR1 LNHNV, CDR2 YYDKDF (reference sequence). The CDR3 spells CATSNTYRDNNEQFF. The DNA for the CDR3 is TGTGCCACCAGCAACACCTATCGGGACAACAATGAGCAGTTCTTC.

The chain has TRBV5-6 and TRBJ2-2; 8 nucleotides match TRBD1. Trimming took 4 bases from V and 6 from J; bases not matched to a gene: 5. The length of the CDR3 is 14 residues. The V gene's germline CDR1 is SGHDT and CDR2 YYEEEE. Written as DNA, the CDR3 is TGTGCCAGCAGCCAACCGACAGGGGCCGGGGAGCTGTTTTTT. Protein: CASSQPTGAGELFF.

This rearrangement joins TRBV7-9 to TRBJ2-7, with D unclear. Trimming removed 0 bases at V and 4 bases at J, with 13 bases between. CDR3 size: 15 residues. Germline lookup yields CDR1 SEHNR and CDR2 FQNEAQ (reference sequence). CDR3 nucleotides: TGTGCCAGCAGCTTAGCGAGTAGTCGTCGTTACGAGCAGTACTTC. Translation gives CASSLASSRRYEQYF.

The chain joins TRBV7-9 to TRBJ2-1; D possibly corresponds to TRBD2 (5 bases). Germline V lookup: CDR1 SEHNR, CDR2 FQNEAQ (reference sequence). V was cut by 5 bases and J by 6 bases, with 17 bases left in between. CDR3 length: 15 amino acids. The CDR3 DNA is TGTGCCAGCAGCCCCGCCCGCGGACTGCCCAATGAGCAGTTCTTC. It encodes CASSPARGLPNEQFF.

The chain has TRBV7-2 and TRBJ2-3; 13 bases are shared with TRBD2. Germline V gene lookup returns CDR1 SGHTA and CDR2 FQGNSA. This CDR3 is built from 15 residues. Trimming took 3 bases from V and 4 from J; bases not matched to a gene: 1. The DNA of the CDR3 is TGTGCCAGCAGCTTCACTAGCGGGGGGGCAGATACGCAGTATTTT. This codes for CASSFTSGGADTQYF.

Concerning this clone itself: The identical CDR3 is also encoded by other nucleotide sequences in the sample. This chain links TRBV25-1 with TRBJ2-5, with D possibly TRBD2 on 6 matching bases. Germline V CDR1 and CDR2: MGHDK, SYGVNS. Trimming removed 2 bases from V and 5 bases from J, with 9 bases in between. This CDR3 spans 13 amino acids. The DNA for the CDR3 is TGTGCCAGCAGTGAACTAGGAGGGGAGACCCAGTACTTC. Protein product: CASSELGGETQYF.

The chain employs TRBV2 and TRBJ2-7; weak D call: TRBD2 (6 bases). The V end lost 6 bases, the J end lost 0 bases, and 12 bases lay between the germline ends. Germline CDR1 reads SNHLY; CDR2 reads FYNNEI. The CDR3 consists of 14 residues. CDR3 sequence (DNA): TGTGCCAGCAGGGAGGGGCGGGCCTCCTACGAGCAGTACTTC. Protein product: CASREGRASYEQYF.

The V gene is TRBV15, the J gene TRBJ2-4; 10 nucleotides agree with TRBD2. V gave up 5 bases and J gave up 0 bases; unmatched junction bases: 7. This CDR3 spans 17 amino acids. Germline V gives CDR1 LNHNV, CDR2 YYDKDF (reference sequence). The CDR3 is CATSVGLAVLAKNIQYF. Written as DNA, the CDR3 is TGTGCCACCAGCGTTGGACTAGCGGTTCTAGCCAAAAACATTCAGTACTTC. The full variable domain, completed using reference TRBV15 and TRBJ2-4, is DAMVIQNPRYQVTQFGKPVTLSCSQTLNHNVMYWYQQKSSQAPKLLFHYYDKDFNNEADTPDNFQSRRPNTSFCFLDIRSPGLGDTAMYLCATSVGLAVLAKNIQYFGAGTRLSVL.

This clone showed up just a few times. Sequence at one end of the junction differs from germline and may be a read error. The chain is built from TRBV27 and TRBJ2-5, with D possibly matching TRBD2 (7 bases). CDR3 size: 13 residues. CDR1 and CDR2 from the germline V gene are MNHEY and SMNVEV (reference sequence). Written as DNA, the CDR3 is TGTGCCACCAGTAACGGGGGGCGGGAGACCCAGTACTTC. It encodes CATSNGGRETQYF.

In regard to this clone: Other DNA variants within this sample encode the same CDR3. The CDR3 nucleotides read TGTGCCAGCAGCGAAAGGGGCGGGGGGGCTCAAGAGACCCAGTACTTC. Encoded protein: CASSERGGGAQETQYF. This sequence joins TRBV2 and TRBJ2-5; 9 bases agree with TRBD2. V shed 6 bases, J shed 2 bases, and the junction held 10 bases outside the gene matches. The CDR3 has 16 amino acids. The V gene's germline CDR1 is SNHLY and CDR2 FYNNEI.

V and J are TRBV30 and TRBJ1-2; a weak D match, TRBD1 (5 bases). V was clipped by 3 bases and J by 8 bases, with 13 bases between them. This CDR3 spans 12 amino acids. CDR1 and CDR2 (germline): GTSNPN, SVGIG (reference sequence). CDR3 nucleotides: TGTGCCTGGAGGTCCCGCGGGGCGGGCTACACCTTC. Protein: CAWRSRGAGYTF.

The gene calls are TRBV6-1 and TRBJ2-7; D is perhaps TRBD2 (6 bases). CDR1 and CDR2 (germline): MNHNS, SASEGT. Deletions cut 6 bases from V and 5 bases from J, with 17 bases between. This CDR3 has 14 amino acids. The CDR3 nucleotides read TGTGCCAGCAGCGCAACTCCCGCGGGGCACGAGCAGTACTTC. Amino acids: CASSATPAGHEQYF.

This clone was seen a single time. The gene calls are TRBV6-5 and TRBJ1-6; unclear D gene. CDR3 length equals 13 residues. Germline V gene data show CDR1 as MNHEY and CDR2 as SVGAGI. V was trimmed by 2 bases and J by 10 bases, leaving 9 bases between them. CDR3 sequence (DNA): TGTGCCAGCAGTTACGACGGGTGGTCACCCCTCCACTTT. Its protein is CASSYDGWSPLHF.

V is TRBV7-2 and J is TRBJ2-1, with a possible D match to TRBD1 (6 bases). The CDR3 has 15 amino acids. Trimming stripped 5 bases from V and 5 bases from J, with 16 bases between. The germline V gene has CDR1 SGHTA and CDR2 FQGNSA. CDR3 coding DNA: TGTGCCAGCAGCCCCACAGGGTTAGAGCACAATGAGCAGTTCTTC. It is translated as CASSPTGLEHNEQFF. Using reference TRBV7-2 and TRBJ2-1 for the parts outside the CDR3, the full variable domain is GAGVSQSPSNKVTEKGKDVELRCDPISGHTALYWYRQSLGQGLEFLIYFQGNSAPDKSGLPSDRFSAERTGGSVSTLTIQRTQQEDSAVYLCASSPTGLEHNEQFFGPGTRLTVL.